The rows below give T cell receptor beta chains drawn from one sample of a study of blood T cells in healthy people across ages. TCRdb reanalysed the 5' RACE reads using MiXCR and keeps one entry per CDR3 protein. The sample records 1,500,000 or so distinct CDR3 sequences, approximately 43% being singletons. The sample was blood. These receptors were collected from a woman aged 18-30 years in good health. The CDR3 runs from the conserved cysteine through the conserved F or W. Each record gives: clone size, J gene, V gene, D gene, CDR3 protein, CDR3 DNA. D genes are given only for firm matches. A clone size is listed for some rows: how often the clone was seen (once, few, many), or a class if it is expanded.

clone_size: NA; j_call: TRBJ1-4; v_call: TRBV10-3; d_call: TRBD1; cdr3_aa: CAISRTGSNEKLFF; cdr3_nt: TGTGCCATCAGCAGGACAGGCTCTAATGAAAAACTGTTTTTT
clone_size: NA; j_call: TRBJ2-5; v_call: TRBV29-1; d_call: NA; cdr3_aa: CSVVGLFQETQYF; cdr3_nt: TGCAGCGTTGTAGGACTATTCCAAGAGACCCAGTACTTC
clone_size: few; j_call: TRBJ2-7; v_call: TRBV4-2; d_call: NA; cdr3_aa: CASSQVAGPDHGEQYF; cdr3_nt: TGTGCCAGCAGCCAAGTCGCAGGTCCCGACCACGGCGAGCAGTACTTC
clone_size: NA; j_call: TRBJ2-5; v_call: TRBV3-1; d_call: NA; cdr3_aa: CASSLTGGGKGTQYF; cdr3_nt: TGTGCCAGCAGCCTAACGGGCGGAGGGAAAGGGACCCAGTACTTC
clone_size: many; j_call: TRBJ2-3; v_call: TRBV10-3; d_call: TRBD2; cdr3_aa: CAILAGGTDTQYF; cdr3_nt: TGTGCCATTTTAGCGGGGGGCACAGATACGCAGTATTTT
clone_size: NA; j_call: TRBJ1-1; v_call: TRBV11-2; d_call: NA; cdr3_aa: CASTLDGVWVNTEAFF; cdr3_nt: TGTGCCAGCACCCTAGACGGGGTATGGGTGAACACTGAAGCTTTCTTT
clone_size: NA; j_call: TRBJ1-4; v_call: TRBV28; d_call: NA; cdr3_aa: CASTSQAPRGLNEKLFF; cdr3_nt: TGTGCCAGCACCTCTCAAGCGCCCAGGGGTTTAAATGAAAAACTGTTTTTT
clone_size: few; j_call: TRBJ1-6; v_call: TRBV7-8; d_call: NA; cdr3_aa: CASSLYIAQDNSPLHF; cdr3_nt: TGTGCCAGCAGCTTATATATCGCACAGGATAATTCACCCCTCCACTTT
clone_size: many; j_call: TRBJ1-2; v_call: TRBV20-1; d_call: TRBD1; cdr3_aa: CSASRDRYYGYTF; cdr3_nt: TGCAGTGCTAGCCGGGACAGGTACTATGGCTACACCTTC
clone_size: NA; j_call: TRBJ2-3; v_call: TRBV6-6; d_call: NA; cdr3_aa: CASSPRGLASTDTQYF; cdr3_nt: TGTGCCAGCAGTCCCCGTGGCCTAGCGAGTACAGATACGCAGTATTTT
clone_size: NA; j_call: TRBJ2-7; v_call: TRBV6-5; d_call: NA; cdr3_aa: CASSYSLAGSSYEQYF; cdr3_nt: TGTGCCAGCAGTTACTCTCTGGCAGGATCTTCCTACGAGCAGTACTTC
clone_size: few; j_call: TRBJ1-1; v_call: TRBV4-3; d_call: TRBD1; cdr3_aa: CASSQIDRVFEAFF; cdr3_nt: TGCGCCAGCAGCCAGATCGACAGGGTTTTTGAAGCTTTCTTT
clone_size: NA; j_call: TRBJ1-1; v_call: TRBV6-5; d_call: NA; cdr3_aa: CASSLRFGGGRTEAFF; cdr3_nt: TGTGCCAGCAGTTTAAGGTTCGGGGGCGGACGCACTGAAGCTTTCTTT
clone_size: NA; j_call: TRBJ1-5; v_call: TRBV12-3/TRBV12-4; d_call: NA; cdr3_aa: CASSTTVVQPQHF; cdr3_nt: TGTGCCAGCAGCACTACGGTTGTTCAGCCCCAGCATTTT
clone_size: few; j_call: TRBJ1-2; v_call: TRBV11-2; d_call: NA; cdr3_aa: CASSSMGTSGYTF; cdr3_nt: TGTGCCAGCAGCTCTATGGGGACGAGTGGCTACACCTTC
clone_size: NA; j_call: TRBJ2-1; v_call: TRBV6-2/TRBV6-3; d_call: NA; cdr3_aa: CASSSALDALEQFF; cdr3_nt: TGTGCCAGCAGTTCTGCCCTTGACGCCCTGGAGCAGTTCTTC
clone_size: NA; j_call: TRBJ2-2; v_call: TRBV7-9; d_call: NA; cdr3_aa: CASSSSWGGPNTGELFF; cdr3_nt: TGTGCCAGCAGCTCCTCTTGGGGGGGCCCCAACACCGGGGAGCTGTTTTTT
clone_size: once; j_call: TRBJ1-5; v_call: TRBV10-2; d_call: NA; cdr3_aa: CASSGDASGAQPQHF; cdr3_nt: TGCGCCAGCAGCGGAGACGCCTCGGGGGCCCAGCCCCAGCATTTT
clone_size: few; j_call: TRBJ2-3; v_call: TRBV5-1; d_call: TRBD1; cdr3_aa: CASSFITGGDLTDTQYF; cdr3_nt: TGCGCCAGCAGCTTTATTACAGGGGGCGATTTAACAGATACGCAGTATTTT
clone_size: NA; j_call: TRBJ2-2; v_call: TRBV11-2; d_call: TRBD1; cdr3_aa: CASSLTGQGGNTGELFF; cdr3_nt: TGTGCCAGCAGCTTGACGGGACAGGGGGGGAACACCGGGGAGCTGTTTTTT
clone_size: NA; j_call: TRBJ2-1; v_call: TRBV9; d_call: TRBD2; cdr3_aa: CASGVAGGYHNEQFF; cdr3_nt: TGTGCCAGCGGCGTAGCGGGGGGCTATCACAATGAGCAGTTCTTC
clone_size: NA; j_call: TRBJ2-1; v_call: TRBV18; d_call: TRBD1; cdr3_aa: CASSPLPGQGSYNEQFF; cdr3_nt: TGTGCCAGCTCACCTTTGCCAGGACAGGGGTCCTACAATGAGCAGTTCTTC
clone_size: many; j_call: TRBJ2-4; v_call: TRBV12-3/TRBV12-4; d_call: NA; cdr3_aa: CASSLGGAAKNIQYF; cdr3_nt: TGTGCCAGCAGTTTAGGAGGGGCGGCCAAAAACATTCAGTACTTC
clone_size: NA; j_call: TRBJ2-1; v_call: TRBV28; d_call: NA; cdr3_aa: CASSPLGRERNEQFF; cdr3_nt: TGTGCCAGCAGTCCGCTGGGCAGGGAACGGAATGAGCAGTTCTTC
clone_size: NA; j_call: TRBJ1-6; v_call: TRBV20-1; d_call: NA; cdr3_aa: CSARENWPGSPLHF; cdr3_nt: TGCAGTGCTAGAGAAAATTGGCCAGGTAGTCCCCTCCACTTT
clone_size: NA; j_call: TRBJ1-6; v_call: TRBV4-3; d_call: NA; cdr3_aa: CASSQGQWGSPLHF; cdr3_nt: TGCGCCAGCAGCCAAGGACAATGGGGTTCACCCCTCCACTTT
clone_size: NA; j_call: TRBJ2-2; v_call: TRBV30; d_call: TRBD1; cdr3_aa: CAWSPGGVAGELFF; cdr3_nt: TGTGCCTGGAGCCCAGGGGGCGTCGCCGGGGAGCTGTTTTTT
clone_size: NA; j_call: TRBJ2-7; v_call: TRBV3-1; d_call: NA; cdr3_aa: CASSHPTGRTSEQYF; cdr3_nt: TGTGCCAGCAGCCATCCCACCGGGCGGACCTCCGAGCAGTACTTC
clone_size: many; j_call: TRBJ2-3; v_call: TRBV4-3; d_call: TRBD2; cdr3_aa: CASSQDIAGFTDTQYF; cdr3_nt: TGCGCCAGCAGCCAAGATATAGCGGGGTTCACAGATACGCAGTATTTT
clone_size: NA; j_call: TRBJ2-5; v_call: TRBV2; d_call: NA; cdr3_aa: CASSEEAGVVETQYF; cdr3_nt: TGTGCCAGCAGTGAAGAGGCAGGGGTTGTGGAGACCCAGTACTTC
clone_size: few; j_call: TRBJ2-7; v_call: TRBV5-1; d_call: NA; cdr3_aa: CASSLRTDMSYEQYF; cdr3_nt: TGCGCCAGCAGCTTGCGAACGGACATGAGCTACGAGCAGTACTTC
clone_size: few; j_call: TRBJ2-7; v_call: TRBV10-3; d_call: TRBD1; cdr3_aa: CAISEYSGGYEQYF; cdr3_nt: TGTGCCATCAGTGAGTACTCAGGGGGCTACGAGCAGTACTTC
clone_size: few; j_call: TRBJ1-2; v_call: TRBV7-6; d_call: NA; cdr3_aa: CASSLALGSNYGYTF; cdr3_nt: TGTGCCAGCAGCTTAGCGCTCGGAAGTAACTATGGCTACACCTTC
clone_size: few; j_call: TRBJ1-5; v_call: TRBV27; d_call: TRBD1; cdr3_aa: CASSIGTVNQPQHF; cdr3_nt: TGTGCCAGCAGTATTGGGACAGTTAATCAGCCCCAGCATTTT
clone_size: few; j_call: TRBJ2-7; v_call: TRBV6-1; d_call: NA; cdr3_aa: CASSGGTETEQYF; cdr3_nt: TGTGCCAGCAGTGGGGGGACGGAAACCGAGCAGTACTTC
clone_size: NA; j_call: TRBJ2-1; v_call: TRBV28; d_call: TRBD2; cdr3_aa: CASSSSSGRAKWNEQFF; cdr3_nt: TGTGCCAGCAGTTCCTCTAGCGGGAGGGCTAAATGGAATGAGCAGTTCTTC
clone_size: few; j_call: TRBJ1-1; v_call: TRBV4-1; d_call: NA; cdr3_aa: CASRSGARTPEAFF; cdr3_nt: TGCGCCAGCAGGTCCGGGGCTAGGACTCCTGAAGCTTTCTTT
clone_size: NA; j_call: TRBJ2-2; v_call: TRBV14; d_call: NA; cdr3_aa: CASSLQGPGMNTGELFF; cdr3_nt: TGTGCCAGCAGCCTTCAAGGACCAGGGATGAACACCGGGGAGCTGTTTTTT
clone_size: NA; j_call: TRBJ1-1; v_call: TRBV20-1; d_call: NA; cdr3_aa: CSARSTWWTEAFF; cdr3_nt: TGCAGTGCTAGGTCGACTTGGTGGACTGAAGCTTTCTTT
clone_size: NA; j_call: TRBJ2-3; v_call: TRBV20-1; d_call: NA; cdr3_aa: CSARSSFSTDTQYF; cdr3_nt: TGCAGTGCTAGATCTAGCTTTAGCACAGATACGCAGTATTTT
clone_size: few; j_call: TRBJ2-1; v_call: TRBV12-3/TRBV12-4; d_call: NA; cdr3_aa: CASSLGLGRYNEQFF; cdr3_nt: TGTGCCAGCAGTTTGGGTCTAGGGCGCTACAATGAGCAGTTCTTC
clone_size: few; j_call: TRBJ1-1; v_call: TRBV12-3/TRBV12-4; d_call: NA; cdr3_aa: CASSHHTEAFF; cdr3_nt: TGTGCCAGCAGTCACCACACTGAAGCTTTCTTT
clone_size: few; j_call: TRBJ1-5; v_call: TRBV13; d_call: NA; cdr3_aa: CASSLSGEIGNQPQHF; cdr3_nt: TGTGCCAGCAGCTTGTCCGGGGAAATTGGCAATCAGCCCCAGCATTTT
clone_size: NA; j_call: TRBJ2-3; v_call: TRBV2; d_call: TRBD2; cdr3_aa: CASLGTRGCTDTQYF; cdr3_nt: TGTGCCAGCCTCGGGACTAGAGGGTGCACAGATACGCAGTATTTT
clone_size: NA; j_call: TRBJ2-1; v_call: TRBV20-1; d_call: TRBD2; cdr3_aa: CSASGGRYSYNEQFF; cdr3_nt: TGCAGTGCTAGTGGCGGGAGGTACTCCTACAATGAGCAGTTCTTC
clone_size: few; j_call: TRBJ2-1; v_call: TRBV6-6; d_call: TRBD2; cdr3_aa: CASSYGLAGHNEQFF; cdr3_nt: TGTGCCAGCAGTTACGGGCTAGCGGGGCACAATGAGCAGTTCTTC
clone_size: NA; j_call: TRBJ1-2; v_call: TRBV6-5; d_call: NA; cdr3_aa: CASSYGPWGELNYGYTF; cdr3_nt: TGTGCCAGCAGTTACGGACCCTGGGGGGAGTTAAACTATGGCTACACCTTC
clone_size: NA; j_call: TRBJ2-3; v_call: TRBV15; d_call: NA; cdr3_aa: CATSRRTYSSTDTQYF; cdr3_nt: TGTGCCACCAGCAGGCGGACCTATTCTAGCACAGATACGCAGTATTTT
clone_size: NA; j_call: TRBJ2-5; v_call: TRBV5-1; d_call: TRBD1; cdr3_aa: CASSTGTVQETQYF; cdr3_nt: TGCGCCAGCAGCACGGGGACAGTCCAAGAGACCCAGTACTTC
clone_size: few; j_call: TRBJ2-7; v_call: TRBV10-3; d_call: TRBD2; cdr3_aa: CAISVAGMGREQYF; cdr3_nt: TGTGCCATCAGTGTAGCGGGCATGGGTCGCGAGCAGTACTTC
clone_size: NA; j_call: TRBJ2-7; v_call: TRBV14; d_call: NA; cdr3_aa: CASSPGQFRYEQYF; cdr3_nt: TGTGCCAGCAGCCCCGGACAGTTCCGCTACGAGCAGTACTTC
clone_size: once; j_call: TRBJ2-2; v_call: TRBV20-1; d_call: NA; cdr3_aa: CSAYPHGVTGELFF; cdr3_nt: TGCAGTGCTTACCCACACGGGGTCACCGGGGAGCTGTTTTTT
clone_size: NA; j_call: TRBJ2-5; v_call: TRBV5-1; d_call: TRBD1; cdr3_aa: CASSLAGTAPQETQYF; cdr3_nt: TGCGCCAGCAGCTTGGCCGGGACAGCACCCCAAGAGACCCAGTACTTC
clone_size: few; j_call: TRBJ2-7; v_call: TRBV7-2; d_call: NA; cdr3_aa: CASSSEPTAYEQYF; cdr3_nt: TGTGCCAGCAGCTCAGAGCCTACAGCCTACGAGCAGTACTTC
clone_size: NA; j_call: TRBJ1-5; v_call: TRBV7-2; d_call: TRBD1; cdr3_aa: CASSWGQSNQPQHF; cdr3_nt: TGTGCCAGCAGCTGGGGACAGAGCAATCAGCCCCAGCATTTT
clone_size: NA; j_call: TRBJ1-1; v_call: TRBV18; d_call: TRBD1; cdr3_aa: CASSPPGTVYEAFF; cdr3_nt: TGTGCCAGCTCACCACCGGGGACAGTTTATGAAGCTTTCTTT
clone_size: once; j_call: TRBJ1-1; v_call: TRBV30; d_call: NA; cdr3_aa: CAWSPTIEAFF; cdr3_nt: TGTGCCTGGAGCCCTACTATAGAGGCTTTCTTT